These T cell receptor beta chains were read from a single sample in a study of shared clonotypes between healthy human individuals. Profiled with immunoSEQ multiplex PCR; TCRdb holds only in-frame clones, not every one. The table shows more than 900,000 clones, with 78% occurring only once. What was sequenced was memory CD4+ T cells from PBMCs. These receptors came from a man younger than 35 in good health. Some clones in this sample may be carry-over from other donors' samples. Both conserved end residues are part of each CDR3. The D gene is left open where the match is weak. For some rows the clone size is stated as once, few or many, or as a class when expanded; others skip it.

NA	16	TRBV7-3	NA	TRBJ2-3	CASSPFPGTGTDTQYF	TGTGCCAGCAGCCCCTTCCCAGGGACCGGGACAGATACGCAGTATTTT
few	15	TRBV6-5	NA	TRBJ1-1	CASTAPGGSGTEAFF	TGTGCCAGCACCGCCCCCGGAGGAAGTGGCACTGAAGCTTTCTTT
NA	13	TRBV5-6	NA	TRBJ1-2	CASISQGSYGYTF	TGTGCCAGCATCTCACAGGGTAGCTATGGCTACACCTTC
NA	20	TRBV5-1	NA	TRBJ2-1	CASSMGAFRGHPLRYNEQFF	TGCGCCAGCAGCATGGGAGCTTTCCGTGGACACCCCCTAAGGTACAATGAGCAGTTCTTC
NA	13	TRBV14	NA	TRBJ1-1	CASSIDRNTEAFF	TGTGCCAGCAGCATCGACAGGAACACTGAAGCTTTCTTT
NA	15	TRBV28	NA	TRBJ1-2	CASTMGGRSNYGYTF	TGTGCCTCTACCATGGGGGGGAGGAGTAACTATGGCTACACCTTC
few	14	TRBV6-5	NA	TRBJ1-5	CASSKSWRNQPQHF	TGTGCCAGCAGTAAGAGTTGGCGCAATCAGCCCCAGCATTTT
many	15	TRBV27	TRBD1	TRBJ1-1	CASSLFGQGNTEAFF	TGTGCCAGCAGTTTGTTCGGACAGGGGAACACTGAAGCTTTCTTT
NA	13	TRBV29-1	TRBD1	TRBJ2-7	CSVRGTGIYEQYF	TGCAGCGTCCGTGGGACAGGGATTTACGAGCAGTACTTC
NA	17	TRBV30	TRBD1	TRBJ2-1	CAWSVGPGQVTSGGQFF	TGTGCCTGGAGTGTAGGCCCGGGACAGGTTACATCCGGGGGACAGTTCTTC
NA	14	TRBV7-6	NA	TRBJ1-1	CASSSLGAVGEAFF	TGTGCCAGCAGCTCTCTAGGGGCGGTCGGTGAAGCTTTCTTT
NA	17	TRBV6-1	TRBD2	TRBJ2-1	CASSELAGATRGNEQFF	TGTGCCAGCAGTGAACTAGCGGGAGCAACCCGGGGCAATGAGCAGTTCTTC
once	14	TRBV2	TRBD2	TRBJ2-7	CASSLAGYSYEQYF	TGTGCCAGCAGTTTAGCGGGTTACTCCTACGAGCAGTACTTC
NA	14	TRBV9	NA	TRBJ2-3	CASSVAGASDTQYF	TGTGCCAGCAGCGTAGCGGGAGCCTCAGATACGCAGTATTTT
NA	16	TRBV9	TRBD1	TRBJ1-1	CASSATGQAMNTEAFF	TGTGCCAGCAGCGCGACGGGACAGGCGATGAACACTGAAGCTTTCTTT
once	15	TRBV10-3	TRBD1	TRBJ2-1	CAISPGQGRYNEQFF	TGTGCCATCAGCCCGGGACAGGGACGCTACAATGAGCAGTTCTTC
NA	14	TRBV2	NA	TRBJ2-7	CASNISPIPYEQYF	TGTGCCAGCAACATAAGCCCGATACCCTACGAGCAGTACTTC
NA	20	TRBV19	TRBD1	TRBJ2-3	CASSMAGTGGIGPWTDTQYF	TGTGCCAGTAGTATGGCCGGGACAGGGGGGATCGGTCCGTGGACAGATACGCAGTATTTT
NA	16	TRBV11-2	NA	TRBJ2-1	CASSLVRGSSYNEQFF	TGTGCCAGCAGCTTAGTGCGGGGCAGCTCCTACAATGAGCAGTTCTTC
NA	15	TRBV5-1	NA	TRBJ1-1	CASTTGFVGITEAFF	TGCGCCAGCACGACGGGATTTGTCGGAATAACTGAAGCTTTCTTT
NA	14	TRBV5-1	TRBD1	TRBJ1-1	CASSRDSMNTEAFF	TGCGCCAGCAGCCGGGACAGCATGAACACTGAAGCTTTCTTT
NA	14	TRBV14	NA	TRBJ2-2	CASRLFANTGELFF	TGTGCCAGCAGATTGTTCGCGAACACCGGGGAGCTGTTTTTT
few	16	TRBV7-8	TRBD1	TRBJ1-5	CASSGRTGGRDQPQHF	TGTGCCAGCAGCGGCCGGACAGGGGGCCGTGATCAGCCCCAGCATTTT
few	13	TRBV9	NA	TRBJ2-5	CASSVGPQETQYF	TGTGCCAGCAGCGTAGGCCCTCAAGAGACCCAGTACTTC
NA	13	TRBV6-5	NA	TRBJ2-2	CASIRHGTGELFF	TGTGCCAGCATCCGTCATGGCACCGGGGAGCTGTTTTTT
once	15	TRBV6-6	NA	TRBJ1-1	CASSYWTVEVGEAFF	TGTGCCAGCAGTTACTGGACTGTTGAGGTGGGTGAAGCTTTCTTT
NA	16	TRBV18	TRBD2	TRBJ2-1	CASSLTGTSGRAEQFF	TGTGCCAGCTCGCTGACCGGGACTAGCGGGAGGGCTGAGCAGTTCTTC
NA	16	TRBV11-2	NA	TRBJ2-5	CASASLGRRPQETQYF	TGTGCCAGCGCCTCCCTAGGACGTAGACCTCAAGAGACCCAGTACTTC
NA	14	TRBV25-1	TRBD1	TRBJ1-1	CASSRDRDNTEAFF	TGTGCCAGCAGCCGGGACAGGGACAACACTGAAGCTTTCTTT
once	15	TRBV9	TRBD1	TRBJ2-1	CASSVEGTGFGEQFF	TGTGCCAGCAGCGTAGAGGGGACAGGGTTCGGTGAGCAGTTCTTC
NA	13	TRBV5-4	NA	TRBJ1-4	CASSFPPNEKLFF	TGTGCCAGCAGCTTCCCGCCTAATGAAAAACTGTTTTTT
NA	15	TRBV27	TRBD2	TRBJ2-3	CASSLAGGSTDTQYF	TGTGCCAGCAGTCTAGCGGGAGGGAGCACAGATACGCAGTATTTT
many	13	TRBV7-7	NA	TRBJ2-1	CASSLRERDEQFF	TGTGCCAGCAGCTTAAGGGAAAGGGATGAGCAGTTCTTC
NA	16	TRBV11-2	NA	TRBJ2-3	CASSSLSGSRTDTQYF	TGTGCCAGCAGCTCTCTTAGCGGCTCCCGCACAGATACGCAGTATTTT
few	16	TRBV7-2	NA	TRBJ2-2	CASSSRGAGPGGELFF	TGTGCCAGCAGCTCCCGGGGGGCAGGGCCAGGCGGGGAGCTGTTTTTT
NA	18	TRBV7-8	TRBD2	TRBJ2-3	CASSGHRGGLAGPDTQYF	TGTGCCAGCAGCGGTCACCGGGGAGGGCTAGCGGGCCCAGATACGCAGTATTTT
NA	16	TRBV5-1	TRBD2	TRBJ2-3	CASSLVAGGPTDTQYF	TGCGCCAGCAGCTTGGTGGCGGGAGGGCCCACAGATACGCAGTATTTT
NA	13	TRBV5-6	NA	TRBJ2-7	CASNNRASYEQYF	TGTGCCAGCAACAACAGGGCGTCCTACGAGCAGTACTTC
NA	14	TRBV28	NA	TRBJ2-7	CASSLLASEYEQYF	TGTGCCAGCAGTTTATTGGCTAGCGAGTACGAGCAGTACTTC
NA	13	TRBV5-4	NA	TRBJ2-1	CASSPDRYAEQFF	TGTGCCAGCAGTCCAGACAGGTACGCTGAGCAGTTCTTC
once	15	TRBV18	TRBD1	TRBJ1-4	CASSLLQRQGEKLFF	TGTGCCAGCTCACTCCTCCAACGACAGGGTGAAAAACTGTTTTTT
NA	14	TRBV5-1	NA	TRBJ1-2	CASSLEPAVDGYTF	TGCGCCAGCAGCTTGGAACCAGCAGTCGATGGCTACACCTTC
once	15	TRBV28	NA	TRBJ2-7	CASSSPGWAGHEQYF	TGTGCCAGCAGTTCGCCCGGGTGGGCGGGGCACGAGCAGTACTTC
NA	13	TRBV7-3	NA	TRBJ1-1	CASTQELNTEAFF	TGTGCCAGCACGCAAGAGCTGAACACTGAAGCTTTCTTT
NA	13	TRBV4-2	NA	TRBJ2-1	CASSNRGQNEQFF	TGTGCCAGCAGCAACCGGGGGCAAAATGAGCAGTTCTTC
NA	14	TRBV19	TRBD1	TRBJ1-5	CASSGTGNGQPQHF	TGTGCCAGTAGTGGGACAGGGAACGGCCAGCCCCAGCATTTT
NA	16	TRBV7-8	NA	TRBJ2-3	CASSPVGLRYSDTQYF	TGTGCCAGCAGCCCCGTCGGGCTTAGGTATTCAGATACGCAGTATTTT
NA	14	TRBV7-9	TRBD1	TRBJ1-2	CASTPKGADYGYTF	TGTGCCAGCACCCCGAAGGGGGCTGACTATGGCTACACCTTC
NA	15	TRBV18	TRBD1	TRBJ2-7	CASSPTGDRSYEQYF	TGTGCCAGCTCGCCTACAGGGGATCGATCCTACGAGCAGTACTTC
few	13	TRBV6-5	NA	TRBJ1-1	CASTEQTGTEAFF	TGTGCCAGCACGGAACAAACGGGAACTGAAGCTTTCTTT
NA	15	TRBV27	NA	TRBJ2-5	CASSMNGGPGETQYF	TGTGCCAGCAGCATGAACGGGGGCCCCGGAGAGACCCAGTACTTC
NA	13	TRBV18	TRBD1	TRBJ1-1	CASSSTGYTEAFF	TGTGCCAGCTCATCGACAGGGTACACTGAAGCTTTCTTT
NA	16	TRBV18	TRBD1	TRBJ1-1	CASSPFSGQENTEAFF	TGTGCCAGCTCACCCTTCTCAGGACAGGAGAACACTGAAGCTTTCTTT
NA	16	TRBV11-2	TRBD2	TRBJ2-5	CASSYLTSGSGETQYF	TGTGCCAGCAGCTACCTGACTAGCGGGAGTGGCGAGACCCAGTACTTC
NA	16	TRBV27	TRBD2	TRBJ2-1	CASSLSTSGRVGEQFF	TGTGCCAGCAGTTTATCGACTAGCGGGAGGGTTGGTGAGCAGTTCTTC
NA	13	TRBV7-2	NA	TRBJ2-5	CASSLQFAETQYF	TGTGCCAGCAGCCTCCAATTCGCTGAGACCCAGTACTTC
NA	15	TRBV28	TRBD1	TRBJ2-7	CASSPFDRGLNEQYF	TGTGCCAGCAGTCCTTTTGACAGGGGCCTCAACGAGCAGTACTTC
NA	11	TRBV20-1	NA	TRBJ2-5	CSVRGGETQYF	TGCAGTGTTCGTGGAGGAGAGACCCAGTACTTC
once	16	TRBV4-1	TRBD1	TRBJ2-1	CASSQEFTGADNEQFF	TGCGCCAGCAGCCAAGAGTTCACAGGGGCCGACAATGAGCAGTTCTTC
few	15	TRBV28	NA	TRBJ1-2	CASNPVRASYYGYTF	TGTGCCAGCAATCCGGTCAGGGCGAGCTACTATGGCTACACCTTC